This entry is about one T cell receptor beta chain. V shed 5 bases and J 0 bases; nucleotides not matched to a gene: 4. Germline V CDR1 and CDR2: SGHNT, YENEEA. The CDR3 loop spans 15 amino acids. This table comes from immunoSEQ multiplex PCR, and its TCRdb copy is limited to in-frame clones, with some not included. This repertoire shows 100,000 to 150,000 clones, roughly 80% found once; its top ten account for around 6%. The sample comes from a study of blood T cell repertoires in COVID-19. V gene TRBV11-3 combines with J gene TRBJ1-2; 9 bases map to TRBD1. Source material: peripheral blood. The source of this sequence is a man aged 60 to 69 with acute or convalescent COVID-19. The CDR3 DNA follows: TGTGCCAGCAGCCACAGGGGGCTCCCTAACTATGGCTACACCTTC. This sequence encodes CASSHRGLPNYGYTF.